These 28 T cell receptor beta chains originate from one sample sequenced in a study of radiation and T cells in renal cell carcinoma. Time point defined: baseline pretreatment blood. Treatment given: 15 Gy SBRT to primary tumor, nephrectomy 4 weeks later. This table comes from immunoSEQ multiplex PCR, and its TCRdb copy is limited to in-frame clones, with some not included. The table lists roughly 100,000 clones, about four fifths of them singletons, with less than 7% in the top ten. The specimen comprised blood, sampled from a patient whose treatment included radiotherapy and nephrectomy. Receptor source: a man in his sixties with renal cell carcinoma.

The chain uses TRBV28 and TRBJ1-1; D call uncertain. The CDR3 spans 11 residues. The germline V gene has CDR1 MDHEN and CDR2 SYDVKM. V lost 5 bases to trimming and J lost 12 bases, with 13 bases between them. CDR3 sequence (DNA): TGTGCCAGCAGTCGAGAGTGGGTGACTTTCTTT. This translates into CASSREWVTFF.

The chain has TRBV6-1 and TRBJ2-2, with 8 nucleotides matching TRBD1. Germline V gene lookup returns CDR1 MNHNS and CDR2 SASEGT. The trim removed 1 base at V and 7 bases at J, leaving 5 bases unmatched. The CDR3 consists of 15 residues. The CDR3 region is CASSEGTGYGGELFF. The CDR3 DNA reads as TGTGCCAGCAGTGAAGGGACAGGGTATGGCGGGGAGCTGTTTTTT.

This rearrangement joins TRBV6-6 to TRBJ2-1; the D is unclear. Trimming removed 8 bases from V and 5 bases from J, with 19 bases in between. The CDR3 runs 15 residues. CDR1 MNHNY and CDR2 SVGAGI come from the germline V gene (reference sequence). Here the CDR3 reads CASASPPAEHNEQFF. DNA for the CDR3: TGTGCCAGCGCTTCCCCTCCAGCAGAGCACAATGAGCAGTTCTTC.

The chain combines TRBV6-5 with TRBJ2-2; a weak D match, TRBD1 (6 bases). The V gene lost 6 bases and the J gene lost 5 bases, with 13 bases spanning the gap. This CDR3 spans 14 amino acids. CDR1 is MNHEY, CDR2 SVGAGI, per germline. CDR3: CASSHPGETGELFF. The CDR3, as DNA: TGTGCCAGCAGCCATCCAGGGGAAACCGGGGAGCTGTTTTTT.

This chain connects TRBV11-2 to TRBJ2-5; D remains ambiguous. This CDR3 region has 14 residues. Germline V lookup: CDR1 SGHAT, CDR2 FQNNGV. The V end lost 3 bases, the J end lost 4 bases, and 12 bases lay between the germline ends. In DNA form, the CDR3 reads TGTGCCAGCAGCTTGGGCAGCTGGGGAGAGACCCAGTACTTC. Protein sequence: CASSLGSWGETQYF. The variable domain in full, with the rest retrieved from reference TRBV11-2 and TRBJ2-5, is EAGVAQSPRYKIIEKRQSVAFWCNPISGHATLYWYQQILGQGPKLLIQFQNNGVVDDSQLPKDRFSAERLKGVDSTLKIQPAKLEDSAVYLCASSLGSWGETQYFGPGTRLLVL.

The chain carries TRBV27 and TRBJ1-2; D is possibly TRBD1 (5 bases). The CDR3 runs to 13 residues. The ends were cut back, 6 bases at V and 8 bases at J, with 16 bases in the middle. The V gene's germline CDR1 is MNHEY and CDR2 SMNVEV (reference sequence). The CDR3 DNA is TGTGCCAGCAGCCGGGGGGTGGGCTCCGGCTACACCTTC. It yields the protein CASSRGVGSGYTF.

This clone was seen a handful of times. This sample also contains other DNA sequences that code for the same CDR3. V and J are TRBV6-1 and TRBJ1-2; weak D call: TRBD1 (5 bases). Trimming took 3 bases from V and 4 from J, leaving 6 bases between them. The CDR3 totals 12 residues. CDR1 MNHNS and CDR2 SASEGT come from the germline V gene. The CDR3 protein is CASSDQGYGYTF. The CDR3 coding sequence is TGTGCCAGCAGTGATCAGGGCTATGGCTACACCTTC.

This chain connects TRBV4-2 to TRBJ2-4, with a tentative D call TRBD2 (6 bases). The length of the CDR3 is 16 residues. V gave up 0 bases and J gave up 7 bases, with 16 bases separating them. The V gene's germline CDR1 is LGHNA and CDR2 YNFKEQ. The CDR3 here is CASSQDRGGMGNIQYF. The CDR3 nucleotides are TGTGCCAGCAGCCAAGATAGAGGCGGGATGGGGAACATTCAGTACTTC.

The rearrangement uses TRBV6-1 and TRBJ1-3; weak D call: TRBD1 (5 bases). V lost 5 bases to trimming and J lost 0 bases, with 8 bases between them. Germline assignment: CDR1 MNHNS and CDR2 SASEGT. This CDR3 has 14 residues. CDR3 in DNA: TGTGCCAGCAGTCTCAGGGACTCTGGAAACACCATATATTTT. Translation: CASSLRDSGNTIYF.

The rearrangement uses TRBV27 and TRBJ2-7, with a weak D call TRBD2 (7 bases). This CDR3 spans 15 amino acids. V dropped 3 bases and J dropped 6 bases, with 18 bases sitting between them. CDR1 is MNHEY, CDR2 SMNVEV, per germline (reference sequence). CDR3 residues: CASSFRPHRGAEQYF. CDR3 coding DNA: TGTGCCAGCAGTTTTCGGCCTCACCGGGGGGCCGAGCAGTACTTC.

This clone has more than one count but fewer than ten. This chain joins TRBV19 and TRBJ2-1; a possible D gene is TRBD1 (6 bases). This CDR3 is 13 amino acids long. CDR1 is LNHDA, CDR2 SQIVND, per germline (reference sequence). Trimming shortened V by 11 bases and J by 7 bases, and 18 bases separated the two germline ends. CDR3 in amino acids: CAQGQGGINEQFF. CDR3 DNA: TGTGCCCAGGGGCAGGGTGGGATTAATGAGCAGTTCTTC. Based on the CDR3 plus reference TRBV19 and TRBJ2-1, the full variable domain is DGGITQSPKYLFRKEGQNVTLSCEQNLNHDAMYWYRQDPGQGLRLIYYSQIVNDFQKGDIAEGYSVSREKKESFPLTVTSAQKNPTAFYLCAQGQGGINEQFFGPGTRLTVL.

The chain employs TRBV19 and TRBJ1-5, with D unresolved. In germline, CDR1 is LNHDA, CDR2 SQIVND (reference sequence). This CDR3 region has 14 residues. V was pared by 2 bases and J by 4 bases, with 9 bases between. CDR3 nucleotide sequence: TGTGCCAGTAGTATAAGGACGGGGAATCAGCCCCAGCATTTT. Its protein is CASSIRTGNQPQHF.

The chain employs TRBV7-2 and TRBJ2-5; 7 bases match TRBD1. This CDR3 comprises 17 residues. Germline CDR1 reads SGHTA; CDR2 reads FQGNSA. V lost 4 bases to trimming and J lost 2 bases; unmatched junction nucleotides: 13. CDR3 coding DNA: TGTGCCAGCAGCTCCAGGCGGTCGGGACAGTTGCAAGAGACCCAGTACTTC. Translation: CASSSRRSGQLQETQYF.

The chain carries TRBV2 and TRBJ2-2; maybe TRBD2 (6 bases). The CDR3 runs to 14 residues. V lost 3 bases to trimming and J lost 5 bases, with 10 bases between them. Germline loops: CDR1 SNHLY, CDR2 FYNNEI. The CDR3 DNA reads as TGTGCCAGCAGTGAGACGGGAGTGACCGGGGAGCTGTTTTTT. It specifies CASSETGVTGELFF.

The CDR3 loop is CASSLGELRSSYEQYF. The CDR3 nucleotides are TGTGCCAGCAGCTTAGGCGAGCTCAGGAGCTCCTACGAGCAGTACTTC. The chain is built from TRBV7-2 and TRBJ2-7; D is undetermined. This CDR3 comprises 16 residues. The germline V gene has CDR1 SGHTA and CDR2 FQGNSA. The germline V and J ends were trimmed by 1 base and 0 bases, with 13 bases remaining between them. The full variable domain, its missing parts supplied by reference TRBV7-2 and TRBJ2-7, is GAGVSQSPSNKVTEKGKDVELRCDPISGHTALYWYRQSLGQGLEFLIYFQGNSAPDKSGLPSDRFSAERTGGSVSTLTIQRTQQEDSAVYLCASSLGELRSSYEQYFGPGTRLTVT.

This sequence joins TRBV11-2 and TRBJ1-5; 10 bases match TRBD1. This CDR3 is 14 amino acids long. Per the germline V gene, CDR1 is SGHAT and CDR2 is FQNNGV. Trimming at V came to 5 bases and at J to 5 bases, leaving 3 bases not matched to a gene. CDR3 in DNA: TGTGCCAGCAGCGCGGGGACAGGGGATCAGCCCCAGCATTTT. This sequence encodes CASSAGTGDQPQHF. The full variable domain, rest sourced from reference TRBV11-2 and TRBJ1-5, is EAGVAQSPRYKIIEKRQSVAFWCNPISGHATLYWYQQILGQGPKLLIQFQNNGVVDDSQLPKDRFSAERLKGVDSTLKIQPAKLEDSAVYLCASSAGTGDQPQHFGDGTRLSIL.

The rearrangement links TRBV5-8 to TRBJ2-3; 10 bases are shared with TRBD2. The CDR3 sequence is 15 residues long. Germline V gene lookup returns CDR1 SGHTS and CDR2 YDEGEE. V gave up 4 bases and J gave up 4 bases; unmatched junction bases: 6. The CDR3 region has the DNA TGTGCCAGCAGCCCTTTTAGCGGGAGGTCAGATACGCAGTATTTT. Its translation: CASSPFSGRSDTQYF.

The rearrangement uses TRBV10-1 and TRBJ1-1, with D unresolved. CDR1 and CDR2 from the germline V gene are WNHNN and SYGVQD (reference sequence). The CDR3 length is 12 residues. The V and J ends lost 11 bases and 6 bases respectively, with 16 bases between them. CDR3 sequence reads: CAPRPGVPEAFF. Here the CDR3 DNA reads TGCGCCCCTAGACCGGGAGTTCCTGAAGCTTTCTTT.

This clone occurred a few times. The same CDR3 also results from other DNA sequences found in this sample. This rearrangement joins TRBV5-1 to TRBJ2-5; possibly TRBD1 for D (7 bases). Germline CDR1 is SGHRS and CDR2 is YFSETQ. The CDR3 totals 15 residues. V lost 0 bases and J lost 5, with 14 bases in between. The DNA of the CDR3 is TGCGCCAGCAGCTTGGTCGCGGCAGGGGGGGAGACCCAGTACTTC. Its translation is CASSLVAAGGETQYF.

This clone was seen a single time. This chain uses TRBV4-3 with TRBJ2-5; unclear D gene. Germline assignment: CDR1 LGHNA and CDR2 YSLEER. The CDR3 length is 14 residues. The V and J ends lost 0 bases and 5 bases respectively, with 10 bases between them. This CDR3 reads CASSQDLIRETQYF. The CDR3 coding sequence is TGCGCCAGCAGCCAAGATCTGATCAGGGAGACCCAGTACTTC.

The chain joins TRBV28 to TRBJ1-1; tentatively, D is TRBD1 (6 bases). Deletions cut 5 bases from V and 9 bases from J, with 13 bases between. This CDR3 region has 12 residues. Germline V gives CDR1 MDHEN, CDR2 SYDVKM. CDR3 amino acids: CASSPPGAQAFF. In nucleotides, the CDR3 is TGTGCCAGCAGTCCTCCAGGGGCCCAAGCTTTCTTT.

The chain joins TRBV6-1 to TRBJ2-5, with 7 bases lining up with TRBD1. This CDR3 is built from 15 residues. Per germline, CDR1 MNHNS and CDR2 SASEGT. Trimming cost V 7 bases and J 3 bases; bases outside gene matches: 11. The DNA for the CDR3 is TGTGCCAGCACCCTCAGTGGGACAGAAAAAGAGACCCAGTACTTC. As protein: CASTLSGTEKETQYF.

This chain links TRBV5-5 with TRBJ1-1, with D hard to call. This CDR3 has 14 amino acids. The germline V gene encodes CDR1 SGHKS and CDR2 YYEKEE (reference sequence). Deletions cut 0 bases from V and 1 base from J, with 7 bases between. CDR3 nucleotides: TGTGCCAGCAGCTTGGTAGACAAGAACACTGAAGCTTTCTTT. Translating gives CASSLVDKNTEAFF.

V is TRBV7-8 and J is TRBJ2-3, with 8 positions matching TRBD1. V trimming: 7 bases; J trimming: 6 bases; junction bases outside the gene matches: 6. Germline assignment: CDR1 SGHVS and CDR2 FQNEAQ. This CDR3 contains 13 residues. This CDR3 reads CASTNRGSDTQYF. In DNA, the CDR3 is TGTGCCAGCACCAACAGGGGGTCCGATACGCAGTATTTT.

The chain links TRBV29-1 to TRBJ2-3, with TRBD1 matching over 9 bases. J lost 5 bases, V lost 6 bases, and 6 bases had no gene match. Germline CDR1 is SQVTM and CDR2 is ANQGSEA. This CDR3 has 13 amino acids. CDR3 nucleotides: TGCAGCGTCGACAGGGGGGGAGAAGATACGCAGTATTTT. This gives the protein CSVDRGGEDTQYF.

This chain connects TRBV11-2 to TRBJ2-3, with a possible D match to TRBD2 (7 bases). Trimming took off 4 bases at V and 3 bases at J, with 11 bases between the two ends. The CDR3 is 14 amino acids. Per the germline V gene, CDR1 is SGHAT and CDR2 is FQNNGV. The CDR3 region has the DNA TGTGCCAGCAGCTCTCGGGGGGCGACAGATACGCAGTATTTT. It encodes CASSSRGATDTQYF.

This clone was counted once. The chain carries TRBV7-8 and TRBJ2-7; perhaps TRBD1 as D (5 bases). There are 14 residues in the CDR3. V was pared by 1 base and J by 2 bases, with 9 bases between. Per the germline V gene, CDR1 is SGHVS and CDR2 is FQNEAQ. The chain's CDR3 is CASSLGGLAYEQYF. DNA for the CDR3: TGTGCCAGCAGCTTAGGGGGCTTGGCCTACGAGCAGTACTTC.

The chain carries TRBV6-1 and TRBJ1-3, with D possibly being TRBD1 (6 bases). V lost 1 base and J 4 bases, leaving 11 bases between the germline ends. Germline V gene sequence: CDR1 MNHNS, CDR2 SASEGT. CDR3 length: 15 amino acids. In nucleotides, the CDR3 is TGTGCCAGCAGTGAAGAGGGGGGGAAAGGAAACACCATATATTTT. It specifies CASSEEGGKGNTIYF.